This is a list of T cell receptor beta chains from one sample in a study of cytomegalovirus exposure and HLA in healthy donors. Method: immunoSEQ multiplex PCR; TCRdb's copy keeps in-frame clones and lacks some. Found here are about 200,000 clones, roughly 85% of them singletons; the top ten hold around 5.5%. The sample taken for sequencing was PBMCs. All receptors come from a woman aged 18-30 years in good health and CMV-seronegative. Both conserved end residues are part of each CDR3. The D gene is left open where the match is weak. Clone sizes are given selectively: once, few, many, or a class where the clone is expanded.

D | size | J | V | DNA | CDR3
- | few | TRBJ2-7 | TRBV28 | TGTGCCACCGCACGAGGGACCGGCGAGCAGTACTTC | CATARGTGEQYF
- | - | TRBJ1-4 | TRBV4-1 | TGCGCCAGCAGCCTTAGGGACACCTCGGGGGAAAAACTGTTTTTT | CASSLRDTSGEKLFF
- | - | TRBJ1-6 | TRBV30 | TGTGCCTGGACTACAGGGCGTGATAATTCACCCCTCCACTTT | CAWTTGRDNSPLHF
- | many | TRBJ1-1 | TRBV28 | TGTGCCAGCGTTAGACAGTTGAACACTGAAGCTTTCTTT | CASVRQLNTEAFF
TRBD2 | - | TRBJ2-7 | TRBV10-3 | TGTGCCATCAGTGACCCGGGACTAGCGGGAGGTACCTACGAGCAGTACTTC | CAISDPGLAGGTYEQYF
TRBD1 | - | TRBJ1-2 | TRBV30 | TGTGCCTGGAAACGAGGGGAGGGGGCTTACTATGGCTACACCTTC | CAWKRGEGAYYGYTF
- | once | TRBJ1-4 | TRBV4-1 | TGCGCCAGCAGCCAGAGGACGGCTACAAATGAAAAACTGTTTTTT | CASSQRTATNEKLFF
- | few | TRBJ1-3 | TRBV6-1 | TGTGCCAGCAGTGGCAAAGGGAGATCTGGAAACACCATATATTTT | CASSGKGRSGNTIYF
- | - | TRBJ1-2 | TRBV5-5 | TGTGCCAGCAGCAGCATTTGGGGGATTGACTATGGCTACACCTTC | CASSSIWGIDYGYTF
- | - | TRBJ1-2 | TRBV29-1 | TGCAGCGTTGAAGATCTTAGGGGCTACACCTTC | CSVEDLRGYTF
- | - | TRBJ2-5 | TRBV11-2 | TGTGCCAGCAGCCGCGGGGAATGGGGCCAAGAGACCCAGTACTTC | CASSRGEWGQETQYF
TRBD2 | - | TRBJ2-3 | TRBV11-2 | TGTGCCAGCAGCTTAGAAGCCAGCGGGGGGCCTTCAGATACGCAGTATTTT | CASSLEASGGPSDTQYF
- | once | TRBJ2-1 | TRBV30 | TGTGCCTGGAGCGGGACACCCAATGAGCAGTTCTTC | CAWSGTPNEQFF
TRBD1 | once | TRBJ2-7 | TRBV6-5 | TGTGCCAGCAGTCCACGGGACAGGGGTTCCTACGAGCAGTACTTC | CASSPRDRGSYEQYF
- | - | TRBJ2-3 | TRBV19 | TGTGCCAGTAGTACGACGAGCACAGATACGCAGTATTTT | CASSTTSTDTQYF
- | - | TRBJ1-2 | TRBV25-1 | TGTGCCAGCAGTGAAGGGGGCGACTATGGCTACACCTTC | CASSEGGDYGYTF
TRBD1 | once | TRBJ1-5 | TRBV9 | TGTGCCAGCAGCGAGGGACAGGGGTTAGATCAGCCCCAGCATTTT | CASSEGQGLDQPQHF
TRBD1 | few | TRBJ2-2 | TRBV5-6 | TGTGCCAGCAGCCGACAGGGAAACACCGGGGAGCTGTTTTTT | CASSRQGNTGELFF
- | - | TRBJ1-5 | TRBV2 | TGTGCCAGCACTAGAGACTCGGGACGGTGGCGCAATCAGCCCCAGCATTTT | CASTRDSGRWRNQPQHF
- | - | TRBJ2-1 | TRBV19 | TGTGCCAGTAGCCCCCTTGAGGTAGCCGTATACAATGAGCAGTTCTTC | CASSPLEVAVYNEQFF
- | - | TRBJ2-2 | TRBV10-1 | TGCGCCAGCAGGAGGGAACGGAACACCGGGGAGCTGTTTTTT | CASRRERNTGELFF
- | - | TRBJ1-3 | TRBV7-6 | TGTGCCAGCAGTTTGGGCTACTCTGGAAACACCATATATTTT | CASSLGYSGNTIYF
- | - | TRBJ2-1 | TRBV5-1 | TGCGCCAGCAGCTCCAATCACTACAATGAGCAGTTCTTC | CASSSNHYNEQFF
TRBD1 | - | TRBJ1-5 | TRBV5-1 | TGCGCCAGCGGGCCGGGGGACAGCCCAAATCAGCCCCAGCATTTT | CASGPGDSPNQPQHF
- | - | TRBJ2-1 | TRBV7-8 | TGTGCCAGCAGCCTCTCTACAGGGTTGGGTGAGCAGTTCTTC | CASSLSTGLGEQFF
TRBD1 | - | TRBJ1-1 | TRBV6-5 | TGTGCCAGCAAATACCAAGTGACAGGGGGGACTGAAGCTTTCTTT | CASKYQVTGGTEAFF
TRBD2 | - | TRBJ2-1 | TRBV9 | TGTGCCAGCAGCGTAAGCGGGGGGTACAATGAGCAGTTCTTC | CASSVSGGYNEQFF
- | - | TRBJ2-7 | TRBV2 | TGTGCCAGCAAACAGGAAGAGACTAACTACGAGCAGTACTTC | CASKQEETNYEQYF
TRBD2 | - | TRBJ2-2 | TRBV5-1 | TGCGCCAGCAGGCAGGTGATGAGCGGGGCGAACACCGGGGAGCTGTTTTTT | CASRQVMSGANTGELFF
- | - | TRBJ1-6 | TRBV28 | TGTGCCAGCAGTTTTCGGTCAGGTTCACCCCTCCACTTT | CASSFRSGSPLHF
- | few | TRBJ1-1 | TRBV29-1 | TGCAGCGTTGGGCCGTCGAGGACTGAAGCTTTCTTT | CSVGPSRTEAFF
TRBD1 | - | TRBJ2-1 | TRBV29-1 | TGCAGCGTTGAAGGCCCTGGACAGGGCCGGCAGTTCTTC | CSVEGPGQGRQFF
- | - | TRBJ2-2 | TRBV9 | TGTGCCAGCAGCGTAAGGGGGGCCTTAGGCGGGGAGCTGTTTTTT | CASSVRGALGGELFF
TRBD2 | - | TRBJ2-1 | TRBV5-1 | TGCGCCAGCAGCTTGACGGGAGGGGTGAATGAGCAGTTCTTC | CASSLTGGVNEQFF
- | - | TRBJ1-5 | TRBV7-8 | TGTGCCAGCAGCTTAGTTGGGGTCGATAGCAATCAGCCCCAGCATTTT | CASSLVGVDSNQPQHF